The 9 T cell receptor beta chains given below trace back to one sample, sequenced in a study of T cells in Graves' hyperthyroidism and ophthalmopathy. Amplification targeted TCR beta CDR3 regions from RNA transcripts. TCR CDR3 regions were first amplified by RT-PCR with HTBI primers. TCRdb recomputed calls from the multiplex PCR reads with MiXCR, one row per CDR3 protein. This table holds hundreds of thousands of distinct CDR3 sequences, just under 45% found once. Sequencing used peripheral blood or thyroid tissue (not recorded which). Receptors were obtained from an adult man with Graves' disease, either hyperthyroidism or ophthalmopathy (not recorded which).

The chain combines TRBV5-1 with TRBJ1-1, with 7 bases lining up with TRBD1. The V and J ends lost 0 bases and 4 bases, in that order; junction bases with no gene match: 6. The CDR3 is 15 residues long. Per the germline V gene, CDR1 is SGHRS and CDR2 is YFSETQ. The CDR3 DNA is TGCGCCAGCAGCTTGGAAGGGGGCTCGGGCACTGAAGCTTTCTTT. Encoded protein: CASSLEGGSGTEAFF.

This chain's CDR3 is CASSWPGLAGVRLTGELFF. CDR3 in DNA: TGTGCCAGCAGCTGGCCGGGACTAGCGGGAGTTCGGCTTACCGGGGAGCTGTTTTTT. V and J are TRBV7-9 and TRBJ2-2; 14 bases map to TRBD2. Losses at the gene ends were 4 bases for V and 5 bases for J; bases not matched to a gene: 12. The CDR3 is made up of 19 amino acids. Germline lookup yields CDR1 SEHNR and CDR2 FQNEAQ (reference sequence).

Turning to this clonotype: This may be a read error: a much more frequent sequence differs by one nucleotide. V is TRBV7-9 and J is TRBJ1-5; 7 bases fit TRBD1. Germline CDR1 SEHNR, CDR2 FQNEAQ (reference sequence). The CDR3 covers 14 residues. The J segment lost 5 bases and the V segment lost 6 bases, leaving 7 bases of the junction unmatched. CDR3 nucleotide sequence: TGTGCCAGCAGGCTGGCACAGGGGTATCAGCCCCAGCATTTT. Translated, it gives CASRLAQGYQPQHF.

This clonotype was seen repeatedly, ten times or more. The chain recombines TRBV7-9 with TRBJ1-2; TRBD1 matches 7 bases. This CDR3 is 15 amino acids long. CDR1 SEHNR and CDR2 FQNEAQ come from the germline V gene (reference sequence). V trimming: 5 bases; J trimming: 3 bases; junction bases outside the gene matches: 9. The chain's CDR3 is CASSQDTGEDYGYTF. As DNA, the CDR3 is TGTGCCAGCAGCCAAGACACAGGGGAGGACTATGGCTACACCTTC. The full variable domain, with the rest looked up from reference TRBV7-9 and TRBJ1-2, is DTGVSQNPRHKITKRGQNVTFRCDPISEHNRLYWYRQTLGQGPEFLTYFQNEAQLEKSRLLSDRFSAERPKGSFSTLEIQRTEQGDSAMYLCASSQDTGEDYGYTFGSGTRLTVV.

About this clonotype: The junction shows a germline mismatch at one end, possibly a read error. The chain has TRBV10-3 and TRBJ2-7; 9 bases map to TRBD2. CDR3 length equals 15 residues. Germline CDR1 and CDR2: ENHRY and SYGVKD. As DNA, the CDR3 is TGTGCCAGCAGTGAAGCGGGGGGCCCAAGCTACGAGCAGTACTTC. Protein: CASSEAGGPSYEQYF.

V and J are TRBV6-6 and TRBJ1-5; D unresolved. The CDR3 loop spans 12 amino acids. CDR1 and CDR2 from the germline V gene are MNHNY and SVGAGI (reference sequence). V lost 5 bases and J lost 9, with 11 bases in between. The CDR3 region has the DNA TGTGCCAGCAGTGAATCAGTCCCGCCCCAGCATTTT. This sequence encodes CASSESVPPQHF.

This clonotype appeared once. The chain carries TRBV10-3 and TRBJ2-5; 15 bases fit TRBD2. Germline loops: CDR1 ENHRY, CDR2 SYGVKD. This CDR3 has 18 residues. J lost 2 bases, V lost 3 bases, and 7 bases had no gene match. The CDR3 spells CAISDRGTSGGTQETQYF. The CDR3, as DNA: TGTGCCATCAGTGATAGGGGGACTAGCGGGGGGACACAAGAGACCCAGTACTTC.

The chain carries TRBV25-1 and TRBJ1-6; D possibly corresponds to TRBD1 (5 bases). CDR1 MGHDK and CDR2 SYGVNS come from the germline V gene. The CDR3 totals 14 residues. The V end lost 3 bases, the J end lost 8 bases, and 11 bases lay between the germline ends. CDR3 loop: CASSEGPRDSPLHF. The CDR3 DNA follows: TGTGCCAGCAGTGAGGGACCCAGGGATTCACCCCTCCACTTT.

This clonotype was picked up many times. V usage is TRBV7-9 and J usage is TRBJ1-1, with D perhaps TRBD1 (6 bases). V dropped 5 bases and J dropped 1 base, with 8 bases sitting between them. CDR3 size: 13 residues. CDR1 and CDR2 (germline): SEHNR, FQNEAQ (reference sequence). CDR3 region: CASSAGQNTEAFF. Here the CDR3 DNA reads TGTGCCAGCAGCGCGGGACAGAACACTGAAGCTTTCTTT.